Listed here are 21 T cell receptor beta chains from one sample, sequenced in a study of cytomegalovirus exposure and HLA in healthy donors. This PCR relied on a set of 60 Vbeta primers and 13 Jbeta primers. Profiled with immunoSEQ multiplex PCR; TCRdb holds only in-frame clones, not every one. The table shows about 190,000 clones, with around 86% occurring only once. The specimen was PBMCs. These TCRs come from a man aged 35 to 55 in good health and CMV-seropositive.

CDR3 amino acids: CASIQGPGNTIYF. In DNA, the CDR3 is TGTGCCAGCATACAGGGACCAGGAAACACCATATATTTT. The gene calls are TRBV5-6 and TRBJ1-3; D may be TRBD1 (6 bases). The CDR3 is 13 residues long. Germline lookup yields CDR1 SGHDT and CDR2 YYEEEE. Trimming stripped 6 bases from V and 4 bases from J, with 11 bases between.

The genes are TRBV29-1 and TRBJ1-1; 7 bases line up with TRBD1. V lost 1 base and J lost 0; bases outside the gene matches: 5. The length of the CDR3 is 15 residues. The germline CDR1 and CDR2 sequences are SQVTM and ANQGSEA. The DNA for the CDR3 is TGCAGCGTTGAAGGGAGGGGGCATCTGAACACTGAAGCTTTCTTT. It yields the protein CSVEGRGHLNTEAFF. Looking up the rest from reference TRBV29-1 and TRBJ1-1 gives the full variable domain: SAVISQKPSRDICQRGTSLTIQCQVDSQVTMMFWYRQQPGQSLTLIATANQGSEATYESGFVIDKFPISRPNLTFSTLTVSNMSPEDSSIYLCSVEGRGHLNTEAFFGQGTRLTVV.

V gene TRBV4-1 combines with J gene TRBJ2-5, with D maybe TRBD2 (5 bases). The J call may not be correct, given that the DNA end is closer to TRBJ2-7. The length of the CDR3 is 12 residues. Germline CDR1 reads MGHRA; CDR2 reads YSYEKL. The CDR3 DNA reads as TGCGCCAGCAGCCACGACGGGGTCGAGCAGTACTTC. Translated: CASSHDGVEQYF.

The rearrangement links TRBV5-3 to TRBJ2-2; 9 bases align to TRBD1. TRBV5-3 carries the ORF label, with uncertain function. V dropped 0 bases and J dropped 6; count of bases not matched to a gene: 3. The CDR3 contains 15 residues. This CDR3 reads CARSLDRGQAGELFF. In nucleotides, the CDR3 is TGTGCCAGAAGCTTGGACAGGGGGCAAGCCGGGGAGCTGTTTTTT.

This clone turned up a few times. V is TRBV5-1 and J is TRBJ1-5, with D perhaps matching TRBD1 (5 bases). V was trimmed by 4 bases and J by 6 bases, leaving 11 bases between them. This CDR3 has 13 amino acids. Germline V gives CDR1 SGHRS, CDR2 YFSETQ. The DNA for the CDR3 is TGCGCCAGCAGCCCAGGGTACGGTCAGCCCCAGCATTTT. Its translation: CASSPGYGQPQHF.

The chain has TRBV7-9 and TRBJ2-2; possible D gene TRBD1, 5 bases. The CDR3 is 16 amino acids. CDR1 is SEHNR, CDR2 FQNEAQ, per germline (reference sequence). Trimming cost V 5 bases and J 5 bases, with 18 bases left between them. DNA for the CDR3: TGTGCCAGCAGCCCATCCGGTCCAGGGCGGACCGGGGAGCTGTTTTTT. This sequence encodes CASSPSGPGRTGELFF.

This clone was detected a few times. This chain uses TRBV6-5 with TRBJ2-1; the D gene is possibly TRBD2 (7 bases). V was shortened by 4 bases and J by 6 bases, with 19 bases between the two germline ends. Germline assignment: CDR1 MNHEY and CDR2 SVGAGI. CDR3 length: 16 residues. CDR3 loop: CASSSFGGRLSNEQFF. CDR3 in DNA: TGTGCCAGCAGTTCGTTCGGGGGGCGGCTTTCCAATGAGCAGTTCTTC.

CDR3 amino acids: CASSQAQAADTQYF. CDR3 nucleotide sequence: TGCGCCAGCAGCCAAGCCCAGGCCGCAGATACGCAGTATTTT. The rearrangement links TRBV4-3 to TRBJ2-3; D ambiguous. CDR3 size: 14 residues. The ends were cut back, 1 base at V and 4 bases at J, with 9 bases in the middle. Germline CDR1 reads LGHNA; CDR2 reads YSLEER.

V and J are TRBV4-1 and TRBJ1-4; 8 nucleotides match TRBD1. In germline, CDR1 is MGHRA, CDR2 YSYEKL. J lost 6 bases, V lost 1 base, and 4 bases had no gene match. The CDR3 runs 15 residues. The chain's CDR3 is CASSQVQGGDEKLFF. The CDR3 region has the DNA TGCGCCAGCAGCCAAGTACAGGGGGGGGATGAAAAACTGTTTTTT.

The DNA for the CDR3 is TGTGCCAGCAGCTTAGAAAGAGGGAGCTCCTACGAGCAGTACTTC. Translated: CASSLERGSSYEQYF. The rearrangement joins TRBV11-2 to TRBJ2-7; tentative D call: TRBD2 (5 bases). The CDR3 has 15 amino acids. Germline loops: CDR1 SGHAT, CDR2 FQNNGV. V was trimmed by 0 bases and J by 0 bases, leaving 9 bases between them.

This clone was counted a few times. The rearrangement joins TRBV27 to TRBJ1-3; 9 nucleotides agree with TRBD1. CDR3 length: 16 amino acids. The V gene's germline CDR1 is MNHEY and CDR2 SMNVEV (reference sequence). With V trimmed by 4 bases and J by 0 bases, 4 bases remained unmatched. Here the CDR3 reads CASSSRQGVSGNTIYF. In DNA, the CDR3 is TGTGCCAGCAGTTCCAGACAGGGGGTCTCTGGAAACACCATATATTTT.

The chain uses TRBV29-1 and TRBJ2-7; the match to TRBD1 covers 7 bases. Trimming took 5 bases from V and 0 from J; bases not matched to a gene: 7. The CDR3 has 14 residues. Germline V gene sequence: CDR1 SQVTM, CDR2 ANQGSEA. This chain's CDR3 is CSVPRNRGSYEQYF. The DNA of the CDR3 is TGCAGCGTTCCCCGGAACAGGGGCTCCTACGAGCAGTACTTC.

The V gene is TRBV5-6, the J gene TRBJ2-3, with D possibly TRBD1 on 6 matching bases. The CDR3 consists of 15 residues. The V end lost 6 bases, the J end lost 5 bases, and 19 bases lay between the germline ends. Germline V lookup: CDR1 SGHDT, CDR2 YYEEEE. CDR3 residues: CASTLGPRGGDTQYF. For the CDR3, the DNA is TGTGCCAGCACGCTCGGGCCCAGAGGGGGAGATACGCAGTATTTT.

The chain joins TRBV5-1 to TRBJ1-6, with D perhaps matching TRBD1 (5 bases). Germline V lookup: CDR1 SGHRS, CDR2 YFSETQ. The CDR3 is 13 amino acids. The V and J ends lost 7 bases and 6 bases respectively, with 11 bases between them. In DNA, the CDR3 is TGCGCCAGCCACGGGGGAAGTAATTCACCCCTCCACTTT. It yields the protein CASHGGSNSPLHF.

This clone was found a few times. This chain uses TRBV6-1 with TRBJ1-1, with 9 positions matching TRBD1. Trimming cost V 7 bases and J 4 bases; bases outside gene matches: 7. This CDR3 is 14 amino acids long. CDR1 is MNHNS, CDR2 SASEGT, per germline. CDR3 residues: CASTDRGRVTEAFF. CDR3 bases: TGTGCCAGCACCGACAGGGGGAGAGTCACTGAAGCTTTCTTT.

This clone was detected once. The rearrangement uses TRBV27 and TRBJ2-3, with 8 bases lining up with TRBD2. Germline CDR1 is MNHEY and CDR2 is SMNVEV (reference sequence). V dropped 3 bases and J dropped 4; count of bases not matched to a gene: 6. The CDR3 spans 15 residues. The CDR3 nucleotides read TGTGCCAGCAGTTTCCAGCGGGGGTTCTCAGATACGCAGTATTTT. It yields the protein CASSFQRGFSDTQYF.

V gene TRBV7-9 combines with J gene TRBJ2-7; D is perhaps TRBD2 (5 bases). With 5 bases removed from V and 3 bases from J, the gap between germline ends came to 14 bases. Germline CDR1 SEHNR, CDR2 FQNEAQ (reference sequence). The CDR3 sequence is 14 residues long. The CDR3 protein is CASSASQLVYEQYF. CDR3 in DNA: TGTGCCAGCAGCGCGAGCCAACTAGTCTACGAGCAGTACTTC.

This chain uses TRBV7-6 with TRBJ2-5; the D gene is possibly TRBD1 (5 bases). The V end was cut by 2 bases, the J end by 5 bases, with 15 bases between. Germline V lookup: CDR1 SGHVS, CDR2 FNYEAQ. The CDR3 is made up of 15 amino acids. CDR3 loop: CASSLLRQGGETQYF. CDR3 sequence (DNA): TGTGCCAGCAGCTTATTGCGGCAGGGTGGGGAGACCCAGTACTTC.

The CDR3 spells CASSGWGGEKLFF. CDR3 coding DNA: TGTGCCAGCTCAGGGTGGGGAGGTGAAAAACTGTTTTTT. J is TRBJ1-4 and V is TRBV27, with D maybe TRBD1 (5 bases). Germline-derived CDR1 and CDR2 are MNHEY and SMNVEV (reference sequence). Trimming pared 8 bases from V and 7 bases from J, leaving 14 bases between. The CDR3 runs to 13 residues. Looking up the rest from reference TRBV27 and TRBJ1-4 gives the full variable domain: EAQVTQNPRYLITVTGKKLTVTCSQNMNHEYMSWYRQDPGLGLRQIYYSMNVEVTDKGDVPEGYKVSRKEKRNFPLILESPSPNQTSLYFCASSGWGGEKLFFGSGTQLSVL.

V usage is TRBV12-5 and J usage is TRBJ2-7; 7 positions agree with TRBD1. V lost 6 bases to trimming and J lost 2 bases; unmatched junction nucleotides: 13. Germline V gene lookup returns CDR1 LGHNT and CDR2 FRNRAP. CDR3 length: 16 residues. The CDR3 sequence is CASGRNSDRPAYEQYF. The DNA for the CDR3 is TGTGCTAGTGGCCGGAACTCGGACAGGCCAGCCTACGAGCAGTACTTC.

V gene TRBV29-1 combines with J gene TRBJ1-6; the D gene is possibly TRBD1 (6 bases). This CDR3 has 14 residues. CDR1 and CDR2 from the germline V gene are SQVTM and ANQGSEA. Trimming took off 5 bases at V and 7 bases at J, with 15 bases between the two ends. The DNA for the CDR3 is TGCAGCGTTTCGACCCAGGGGTCCAATTCACCCCTCCACTTT. Its protein is CSVSTQGSNSPLHF.